This record covers a single T cell receptor (beta chain). Its specific antigen is unknown. Base qualities were left out, and no much larger clone turns up one base away. To estimate absolute template abundance from read counts, synthetic TCR analog templates were spiked into each PCR. The immunoSEQ assay was used to amplify TCRbeta CDR3 regions from genomic DNA with bias-controlled V and J gene primers. Sequencing of rearranged TCRbeta segments was done at approximately 20X coverage. As for how the authors treated the data: Clustering was used to correct sequencing errors, and CDR3s were annotated against IMGT to assign V, D and J genes. Out-of-frame and stop-codon sequences were excluded, and only productive TCRbeta rearrangements were used in downstream analyses. Clonality was computed as one minus Shannon entropy normalized by the log of the number of unique productive sequences. Fisher's exact test with Benjamini-Hochberg correction, using a cutoff of adjusted p below 0.01, was how clones that differed between time points or between blood and tumor were identified. Held by TCRdb, this immuneACCESS table contains in-frame sequences only and omits some clones. Under half of the omission traces to an unresolved V gene where checked; the cause of the rest is unknown. V, J and clone size were drawn from that table, and D and trimming were deduced from the DNA. Across this sample there are around 71,000 clones, with around four fifths seen only once. The ten largest clones add up to about 6.7% of the sample.

The data stem from a study of PD-L1 blockade in urothelial cancer (dated by TCRdb to 2017 to 2019). The study in broad terms: All patients started therapy in the mid-2010s and received atezolizumab 1,200 mg intravenously every 3 weeks. Durable clinical benefit was defined as progression-free survival longer than 6 months, and TCR features were also tested against progression-free and overall survival. The study, an exploratory multi-omic analysis, examined somatic, immune and clinical correlates of response to PD-L1 blockade with atezolizumab in urothelial cancer. Pretreatment blood TCR-seq was available for twenty-nine patients, at least one posttreatment blood collection was obtained for about 24 patients, and tumor TCR-seq was available for about 24 patients. Blood samples were analyzed at 3 weeks after treatment start (second dose) and at 6 weeks after treatment start. About 85% of the roughly 29 patients were identified as males with urothelial cancer of bladder origin, and a prior smoking history was reported by 18 of 29 patients. Durable clinical benefit was achieved by nine patients and was not achieved by 20 patients. Pretreatment tumor samples and matched peripheral blood, collected serially before and after atezolizumab treatment, underwent TCR sequencing. Blood samples gave a median of roughly 150,000 T cells and 83,000 or so unique TCRs, with a median clonality of roughly 0.08. In the same patients who had TCR sequencing, pretreatment tumors also underwent whole exome sequencing and RNA sequencing. An ECOG performance status of 0 or 1 was recorded for the patients, and 0 to 3 prior chemotherapy regimens had been received by the patients. Broad study findings and their caveats: Because of the small sample size (n ≈ 27) and the many exploratory analyses performed, the results are intended to be regarded as hypothesis-generating. Improved progression-free and overall survival was associated with having pretreatment peripheral blood TCR clonality below the median. Greater expansion of tumor-associated TCR clones in peripheral blood 3 weeks after the start of treatment was observed in patients with durable benefit (n ≈ 22, p = 0.022).

The time point label, as the study defines it: pretreatment peripheral blood. A total of 25 to 30 patients with locally advanced or metastatic urothelial carcinoma, treated at Memorial Sloan Kettering on a trial protocol, made up the cohort. Peripheral blood mononuclear cells were collected pretreatment and during treatment, with between 1 and 8 total time points per patient. The Qiagen DNeasy Blood extraction kit was used to purify genomic DNA from total PBMCs and tumor samples. PBMCs were collected pretreatment and during treatment and were isolated and stored as previously described. This receptor was obtained from a middle-aged man with urothelial cancer. Specimen: PBMCs, collected around atezolizumab (anti-PD-L1) treatment.

The CDR3 reads CASSADILNTEAFF. The nucleotide sequence reads as follows: TGTGCCAGCAGCGCCGACATCTTAAACACTGAAGCTTTCTTT. The sequence is built from TRBV9 and TRBJ1-1; there is no confident call for the D gene. Trimming costs V 3 bases and J 2 bases, and their ends lie 11 bases apart. The germline V gene sets CDR1 to SGDLS and CDR2 to YYNGEE. Its CDR3 holds 14 amino acids, cysteine through phenylalanine. The only DNA kept is the CDR3, 42 bases in frame from the first base.